This TCR beta chain comes out of a study of cytomegalovirus exposure and HLA in healthy donors. V was cut by 4 bases and J by 2 bases, with 21 bases left in between. From germline, CDR1 is SGHDN and CDR2 FVKESK. The CDR3 has 17 residues. With 60 Vbeta and 13 Jbeta primers, the PCR was carried out. The method was immunoSEQ multiplex PCR; TCRdb's version includes in-frame clones alone and lacks a portion of them. The sample consists of 80,000 or so clones, around three quarters of them appearing once. This sequence was found in a woman aged 40 to 50 in good health and CMV-seronegative. The chain uses TRBV14 and TRBJ2-7; tentatively, D is TRBD2 (6 bases). The sample comprised PBMCs. CDR3 nucleotides: TGTGCCAGCAGCCGCGTGTTGTCTGGGACTCACCCCTACGAGCAGTACTTC. Translation gives CASSRVLSGTHPYEQYF.